This note documents a single T cell receptor beta chain sequence. Splitting the CD4+ cells yielded a CD45RA+ naive subset and a CD45RA-negative memory subset. Trimming took 3 bases from V and 2 from J, leaving 8 bases between them. CDR3 size: 13 residues. Per germline, CDR1 SQVTM and CDR2 ANQGSEA. Clones were read by immunoSEQ multiplex PCR, and TCRdb kept only the in-frame ones, dropping some. This sample has fewer than 1.4 million clones, with approximately 80% found just once. The entry originates in a study of shared clonotypes between healthy human individuals. This TCR was recovered from a man between 18 and 35 years old in good health. Some clones in this sample may be carry-over from other donors' samples. Sequencing was carried out using memory CD4+ T cells from PBMCs. Subset here: CD45RA-negative fraction. The chain employs TRBV29-1 and TRBJ1-3, with a tentative D call TRBD1 (5 bases). The CDR3 spells CSVESRAGNTIYF. The CDR3 region has the DNA TGCAGCGTTGAGAGCAGGGCTGGAAACACCATATATTTT.